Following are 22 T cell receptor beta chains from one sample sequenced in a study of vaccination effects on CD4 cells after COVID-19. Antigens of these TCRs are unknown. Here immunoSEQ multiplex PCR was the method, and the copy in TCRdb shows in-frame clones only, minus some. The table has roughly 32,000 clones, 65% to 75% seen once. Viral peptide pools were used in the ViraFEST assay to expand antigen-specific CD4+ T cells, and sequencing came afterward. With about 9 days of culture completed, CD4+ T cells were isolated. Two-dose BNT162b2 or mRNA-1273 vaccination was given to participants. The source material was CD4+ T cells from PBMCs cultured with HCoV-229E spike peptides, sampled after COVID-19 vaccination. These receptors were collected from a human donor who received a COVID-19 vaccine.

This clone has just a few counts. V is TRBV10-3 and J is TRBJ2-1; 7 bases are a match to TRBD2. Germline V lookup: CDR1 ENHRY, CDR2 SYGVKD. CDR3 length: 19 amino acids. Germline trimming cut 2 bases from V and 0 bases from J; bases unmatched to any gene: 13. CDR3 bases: TGTGCCATCAGTGAGAAGATTTTGCTAGCGGCAAGCTCCTACAATGAGCAGTTCTTC. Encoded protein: CAISEKILLAASSYNEQFF.

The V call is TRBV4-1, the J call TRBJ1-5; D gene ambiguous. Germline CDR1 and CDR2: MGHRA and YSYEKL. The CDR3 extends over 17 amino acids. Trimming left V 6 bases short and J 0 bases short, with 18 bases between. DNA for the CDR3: TGCGCCAGCAGTTCTATTCCGGGGAGCGGTAGCAATCAGCCCCAGCATTTT. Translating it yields CASSSIPGSGSNQPQHF.

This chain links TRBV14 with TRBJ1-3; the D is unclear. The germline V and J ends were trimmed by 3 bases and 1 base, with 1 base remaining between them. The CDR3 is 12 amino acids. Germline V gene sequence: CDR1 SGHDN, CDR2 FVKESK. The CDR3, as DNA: TGTGCCAGCAGCCAGTCTGGAAACACCATATATTTT. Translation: CASSQSGNTIYF.

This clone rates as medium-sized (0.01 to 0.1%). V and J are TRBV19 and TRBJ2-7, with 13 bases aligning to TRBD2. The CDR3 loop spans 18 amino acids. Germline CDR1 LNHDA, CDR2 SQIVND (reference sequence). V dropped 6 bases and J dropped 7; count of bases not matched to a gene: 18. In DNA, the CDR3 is TGTGCCAGTAGCCGAAAGTCCCCGGGACTAGCGGGGACGTGGGAGCAGTACTTC. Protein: CASSRKSPGLAGTWEQYF.

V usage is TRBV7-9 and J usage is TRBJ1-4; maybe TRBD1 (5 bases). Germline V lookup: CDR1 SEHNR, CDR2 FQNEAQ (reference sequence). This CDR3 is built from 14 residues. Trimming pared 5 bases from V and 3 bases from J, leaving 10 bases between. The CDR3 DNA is TGTGCCAGCAGCCAAGGGGTGTCTAATGAAAAACTGTTTTTT. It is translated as CASSQGVSNEKLFF.

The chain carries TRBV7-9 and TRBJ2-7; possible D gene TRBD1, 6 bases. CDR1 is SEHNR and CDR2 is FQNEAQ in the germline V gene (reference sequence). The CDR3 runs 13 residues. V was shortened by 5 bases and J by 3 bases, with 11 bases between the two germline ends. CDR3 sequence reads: CASSRTGIYEQYF. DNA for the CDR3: TGTGCCAGCAGCCGAACAGGGATCTACGAGCAGTACTTC.

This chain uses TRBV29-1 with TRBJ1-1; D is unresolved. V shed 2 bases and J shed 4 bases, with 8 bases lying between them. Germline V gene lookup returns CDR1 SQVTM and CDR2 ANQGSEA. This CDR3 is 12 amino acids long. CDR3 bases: TGCAGCGTTGAAAGAAGTAGCACTGAAGCTTTCTTT. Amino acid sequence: CSVERSSTEAFF.

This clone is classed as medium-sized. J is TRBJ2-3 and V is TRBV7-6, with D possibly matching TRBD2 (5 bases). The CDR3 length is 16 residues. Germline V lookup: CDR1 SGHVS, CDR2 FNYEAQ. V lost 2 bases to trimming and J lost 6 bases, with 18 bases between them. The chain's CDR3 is CASSLNYGPWRDTQYF. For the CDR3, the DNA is TGTGCCAGCAGCTTAAATTATGGGCCTTGGAGGGATACGCAGTATTTT. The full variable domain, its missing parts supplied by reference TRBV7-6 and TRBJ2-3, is GAGVSQSPRYKVTKRGQDVALRCDPISGHVSLYWYRQALGQGPEFLTYFNYEAQQDKSGLPNDRFSAERPEGSISTLTIQRTEQRDSAMYRCASSLNYGPWRDTQYFGPGTRLTVL.

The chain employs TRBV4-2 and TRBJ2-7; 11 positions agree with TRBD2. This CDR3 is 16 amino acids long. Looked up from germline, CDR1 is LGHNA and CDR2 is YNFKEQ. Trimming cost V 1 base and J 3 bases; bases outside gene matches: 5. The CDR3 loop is CASSQAGTSGVYEQYF. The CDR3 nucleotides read TGTGCCAGCAGCCAAGCCGGGACTAGCGGAGTCTACGAGCAGTACTTC.

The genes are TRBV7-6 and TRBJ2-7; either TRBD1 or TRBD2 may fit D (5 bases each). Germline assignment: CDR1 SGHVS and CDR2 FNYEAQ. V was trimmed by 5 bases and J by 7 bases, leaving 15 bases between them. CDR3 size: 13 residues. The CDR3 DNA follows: TGTGCCAGCAGCCCCCGGGGCCTTCAGGAGCAGTACTTC. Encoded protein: CASSPRGLQEQYF.

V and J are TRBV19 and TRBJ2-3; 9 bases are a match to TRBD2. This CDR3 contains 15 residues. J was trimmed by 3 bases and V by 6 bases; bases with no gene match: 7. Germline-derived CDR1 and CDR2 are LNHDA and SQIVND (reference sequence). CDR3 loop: CASRGAGGRTDTQYF. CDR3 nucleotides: TGTGCCAGTAGGGGAGCGGGGGGCAGGACAGATACGCAGTATTTT.

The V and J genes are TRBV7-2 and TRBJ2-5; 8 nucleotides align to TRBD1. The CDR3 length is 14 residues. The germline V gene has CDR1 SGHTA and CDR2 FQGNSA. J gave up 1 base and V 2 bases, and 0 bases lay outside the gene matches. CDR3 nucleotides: TGTGCCAGCAGCTTACAGGGGGCCCAAGAGACCCAGTACTTC. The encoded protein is CASSLQGAQETQYF.

The CDR3 DNA reads as TGTGCCAGCAGCGGTGGAGGGGGTCAGTGGCAGCCCCAGCATTTT. It translates to CASSGGGGQWQPQHF. The chain has TRBV28 and TRBJ1-5; a possible D gene is TRBD1 (6 bases). The germline V gene has CDR1 MDHEN and CDR2 SYDVKM. Trimming removed 6 bases from V and 7 bases from J, with 19 bases in between. The CDR3 has 15 amino acids.

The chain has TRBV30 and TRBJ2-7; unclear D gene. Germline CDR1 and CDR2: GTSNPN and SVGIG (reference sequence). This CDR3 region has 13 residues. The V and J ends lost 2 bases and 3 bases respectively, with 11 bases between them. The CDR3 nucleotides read TGTGCCTGGAGTTTCGGGCTAGTCTACGAGCAGTACTTC. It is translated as CAWSFGLVYEQYF.

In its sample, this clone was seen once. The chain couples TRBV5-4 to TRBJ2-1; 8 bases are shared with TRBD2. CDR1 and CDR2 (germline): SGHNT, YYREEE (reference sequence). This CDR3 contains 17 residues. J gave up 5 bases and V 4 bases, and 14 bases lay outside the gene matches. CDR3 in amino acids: CASSQGGTSEPHNEQFF. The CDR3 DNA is TGTGCCAGCAGCCAAGGGGGGACTAGTGAGCCCCACAATGAGCAGTTCTTC.

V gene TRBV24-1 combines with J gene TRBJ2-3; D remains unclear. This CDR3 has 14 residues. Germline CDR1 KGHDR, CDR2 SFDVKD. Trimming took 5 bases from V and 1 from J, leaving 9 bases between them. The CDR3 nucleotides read TGTGCCACCAGTGCTGGATCTGGCACAGATACGCAGTATTTT. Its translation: CATSAGSGTDTQYF.

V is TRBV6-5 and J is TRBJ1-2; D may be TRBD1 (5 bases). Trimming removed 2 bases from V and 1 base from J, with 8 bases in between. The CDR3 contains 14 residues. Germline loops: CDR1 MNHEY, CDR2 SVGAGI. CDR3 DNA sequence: TGTGCCAGCAGTTACACCAGGGATAACTATGGCTACACCTTC. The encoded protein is CASSYTRDNYGYTF.

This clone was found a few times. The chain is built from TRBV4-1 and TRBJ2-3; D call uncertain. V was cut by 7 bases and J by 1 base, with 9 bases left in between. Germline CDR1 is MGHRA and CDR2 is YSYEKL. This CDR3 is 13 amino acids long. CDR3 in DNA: TGCGCCAGCACGACCCCGGGCACAGATACGCAGTATTTT. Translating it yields CASTTPGTDTQYF.

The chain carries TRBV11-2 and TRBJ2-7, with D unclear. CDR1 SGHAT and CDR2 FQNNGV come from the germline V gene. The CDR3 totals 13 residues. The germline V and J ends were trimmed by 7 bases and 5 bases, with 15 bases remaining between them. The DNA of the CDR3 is TGTGCCAGCAAACCAACGGGCTGGGACGAGCAGTACTTC. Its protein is CASKPTGWDEQYF. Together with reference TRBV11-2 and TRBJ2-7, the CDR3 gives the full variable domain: EAGVAQSPRYKIIEKRQSVAFWCNPISGHATLYWYQQILGQGPKLLIQFQNNGVVDDSQLPKDRFSAERLKGVDSTLKIQPAKLEDSAVYLCASKPTGWDEQYFGPGTRLTVT.

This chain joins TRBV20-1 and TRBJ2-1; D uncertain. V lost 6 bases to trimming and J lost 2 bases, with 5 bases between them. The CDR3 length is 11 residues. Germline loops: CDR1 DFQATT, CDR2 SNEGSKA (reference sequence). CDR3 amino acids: CSARAYNEQFF. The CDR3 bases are TGCAGTGCACGGGCCTACAATGAGCAGTTCTTC.

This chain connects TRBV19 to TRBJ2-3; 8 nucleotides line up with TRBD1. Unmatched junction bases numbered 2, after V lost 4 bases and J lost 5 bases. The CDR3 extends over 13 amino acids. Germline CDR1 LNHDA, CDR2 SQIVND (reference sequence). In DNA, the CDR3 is TGTGCCAGTAGTACAGGGGGCGTAGATACGCAGTATTTT. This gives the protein CASSTGGVDTQYF.

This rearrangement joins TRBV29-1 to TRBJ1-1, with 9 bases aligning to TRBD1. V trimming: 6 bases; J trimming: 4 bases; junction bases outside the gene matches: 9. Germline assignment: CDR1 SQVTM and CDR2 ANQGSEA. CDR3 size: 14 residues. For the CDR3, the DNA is TGCAGCGTCGGTCCGGGACAGGGAGGCACTGAAGCTTTCTTT. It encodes CSVGPGQGGTEAFF.